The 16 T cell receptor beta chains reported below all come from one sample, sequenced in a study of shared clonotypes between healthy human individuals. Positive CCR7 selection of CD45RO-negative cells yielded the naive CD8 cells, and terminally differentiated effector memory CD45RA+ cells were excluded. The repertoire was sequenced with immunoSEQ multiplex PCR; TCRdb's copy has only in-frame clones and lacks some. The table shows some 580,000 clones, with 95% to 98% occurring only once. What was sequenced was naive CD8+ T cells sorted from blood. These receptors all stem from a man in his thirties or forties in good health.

The CDR3 coding sequence is TGTGCCAGCAGCTCTACACTCGGACAGGGGAGTTTCTTC. Protein: CASSSTLGQGSFF. The genes are TRBV7-9 and TRBJ2-1; 9 bases agree with TRBD1. Germline V CDR1 and CDR2: SEHNR, FQNEAQ (reference sequence). The CDR3 sequence is 13 residues long. The trim removed 4 bases at V and 16 bases at J, leaving 11 bases unmatched. The whole variable domain, filled in from reference TRBV7-9 and TRBJ2-1, reads DTGVSQNPRHKITKRGQNVTFRCDPISEHNRLYWYRQTLGQGPEFLTYFQNEAQLEKSRLLSDRFSAERPKGSFSTLEIQRTEQGDSAMYLCASSSTLGQGSFFGPGTRLTVL.

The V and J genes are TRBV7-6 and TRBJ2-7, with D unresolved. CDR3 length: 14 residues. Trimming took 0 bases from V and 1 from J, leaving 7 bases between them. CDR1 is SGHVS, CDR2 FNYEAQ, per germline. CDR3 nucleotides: TGTGCCAGCAGCTTAGCTGCTGGGTCCTACGAGCAGTACTTC. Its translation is CASSLAAGSYEQYF.

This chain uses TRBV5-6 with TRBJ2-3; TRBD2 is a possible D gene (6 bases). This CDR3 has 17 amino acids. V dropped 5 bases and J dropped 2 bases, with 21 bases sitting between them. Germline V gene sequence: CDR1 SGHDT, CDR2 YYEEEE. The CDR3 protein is CASSPARQEGNTDTQYF. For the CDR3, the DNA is TGTGCCAGCAGTCCCGCACGCCAGGAGGGGAACACAGATACGCAGTATTTT.

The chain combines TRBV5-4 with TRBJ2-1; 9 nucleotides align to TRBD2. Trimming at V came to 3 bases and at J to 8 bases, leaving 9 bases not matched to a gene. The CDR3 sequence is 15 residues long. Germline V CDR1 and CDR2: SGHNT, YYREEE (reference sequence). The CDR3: CASSSGGSGSHEQFF. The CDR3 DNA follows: TGTGCCAGCAGCTCCGGAGGTAGCGGGAGTCATGAGCAGTTCTTC.

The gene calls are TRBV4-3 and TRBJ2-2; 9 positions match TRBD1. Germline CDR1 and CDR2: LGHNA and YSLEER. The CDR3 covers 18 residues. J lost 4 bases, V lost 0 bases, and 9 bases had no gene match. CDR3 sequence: CASSQEDRGITLTGELFF. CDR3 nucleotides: TGCGCCAGCAGCCAAGAGGACAGGGGAATCACCCTCACCGGGGAGCTGTTTTTT.

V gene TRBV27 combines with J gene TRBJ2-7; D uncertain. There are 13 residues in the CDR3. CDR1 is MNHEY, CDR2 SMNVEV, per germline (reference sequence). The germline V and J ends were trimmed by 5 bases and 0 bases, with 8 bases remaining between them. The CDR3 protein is CASSLRYSYEQYF. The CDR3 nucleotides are TGTGCCAGCAGTCTAAGGTACTCCTACGAGCAGTACTTC.

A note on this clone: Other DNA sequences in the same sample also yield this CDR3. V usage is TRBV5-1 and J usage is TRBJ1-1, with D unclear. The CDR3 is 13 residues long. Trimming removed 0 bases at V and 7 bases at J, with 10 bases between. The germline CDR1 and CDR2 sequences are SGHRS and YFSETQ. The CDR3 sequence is CASSLGTAIEAFF. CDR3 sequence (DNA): TGCGCCAGCAGCTTGGGAACAGCTATTGAAGCTTTCTTT. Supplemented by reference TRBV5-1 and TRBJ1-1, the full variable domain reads KAGVTQTPRYLIKTRGQQVTLSCSPISGHRSVSWYQQTPGQGLQFLFEYFSETQRNKGNFPGRFSGRQFSNSRSEMNVSTLELGDSALYLCASSLGTAIEAFFGQGTRLTVV.

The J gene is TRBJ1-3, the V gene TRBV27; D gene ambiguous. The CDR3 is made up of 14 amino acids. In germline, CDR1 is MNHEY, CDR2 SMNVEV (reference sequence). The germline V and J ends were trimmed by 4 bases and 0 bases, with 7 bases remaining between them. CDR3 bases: TGTGCCAGCAGTTCCTTGAGCTCTGGAAACACCATATATTTT. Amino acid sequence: CASSSLSSGNTIYF.

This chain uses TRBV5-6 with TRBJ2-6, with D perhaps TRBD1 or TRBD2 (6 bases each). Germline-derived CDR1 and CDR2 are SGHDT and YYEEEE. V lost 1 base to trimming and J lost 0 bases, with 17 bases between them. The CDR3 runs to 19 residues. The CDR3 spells CASSLWVGRGGSGANVLTF. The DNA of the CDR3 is TGTGCCAGCAGCTTGTGGGTCGGCAGGGGAGGCTCTGGGGCCAACGTCCTGACTTTC.

The CDR3 nucleotides are TGTGCCAGCAGCTTAGGGACAAATTTTGAGCAGTTCTTC. Its protein product is CASSLGTNFEQFF. The chain links TRBV11-2 to TRBJ2-1; a possible D gene is TRBD1 (5 bases). The CDR3 is 13 residues long. V gave up 1 base and J gave up 9 bases, with 10 bases separating them. Germline-derived CDR1 and CDR2 are SGHAT and FQNNGV.

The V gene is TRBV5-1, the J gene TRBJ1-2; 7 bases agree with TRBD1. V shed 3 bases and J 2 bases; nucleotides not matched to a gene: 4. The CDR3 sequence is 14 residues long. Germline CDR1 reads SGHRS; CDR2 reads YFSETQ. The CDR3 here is CASSSLQGNYGYTF. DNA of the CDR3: TGCGCCAGCAGCTCCTTACAGGGGAACTATGGCTACACCTTC.

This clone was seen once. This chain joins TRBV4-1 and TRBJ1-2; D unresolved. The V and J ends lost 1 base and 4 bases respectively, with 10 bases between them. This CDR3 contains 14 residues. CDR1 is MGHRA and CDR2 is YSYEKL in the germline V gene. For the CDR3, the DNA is TGCGCCAGCAGCCAAGTAGGGCTTAGCTATGGCTACACCTTC. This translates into CASSQVGLSYGYTF.

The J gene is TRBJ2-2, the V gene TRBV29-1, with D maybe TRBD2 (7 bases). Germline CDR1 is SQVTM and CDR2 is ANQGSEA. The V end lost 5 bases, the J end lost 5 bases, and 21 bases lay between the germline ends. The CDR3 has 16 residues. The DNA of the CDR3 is TGCAGCGTTTTCCCGGGGGCGGGGGCGCCTACCGGGGAGCTGTTTTTT. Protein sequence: CSVFPGAGAPTGELFF.

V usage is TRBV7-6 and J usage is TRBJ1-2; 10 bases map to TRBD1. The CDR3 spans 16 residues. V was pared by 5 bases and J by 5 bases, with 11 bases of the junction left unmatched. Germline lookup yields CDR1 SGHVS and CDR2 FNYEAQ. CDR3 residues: CASSPRTGGERYGYTF. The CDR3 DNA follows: TGTGCCAGCAGCCCGCGGACAGGGGGAGAACGATATGGCTACACCTTC.

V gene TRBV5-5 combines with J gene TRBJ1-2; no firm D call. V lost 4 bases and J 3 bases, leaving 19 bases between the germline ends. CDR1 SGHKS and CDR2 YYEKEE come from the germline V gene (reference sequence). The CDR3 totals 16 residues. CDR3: CASSSSFLRNYYGYTF. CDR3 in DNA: TGTGCCAGCAGCAGCTCTTTTTTGAGAAACTACTATGGCTACACCTTC.

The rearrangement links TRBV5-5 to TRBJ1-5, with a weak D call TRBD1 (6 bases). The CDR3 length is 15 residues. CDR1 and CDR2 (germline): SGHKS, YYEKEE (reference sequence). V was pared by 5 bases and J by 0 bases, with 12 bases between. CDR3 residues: CASREQGYSNQPQHF. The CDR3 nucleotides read TGTGCCAGCAGGGAACAGGGCTATAGCAATCAGCCCCAGCATTTT.